Listed here is a single T cell receptor (beta chain). Original data processing: Reference gene primer amplification yielded estimated nucleated cell counts. Data came from immunoSEQ multiplex PCR; TCRdb stores just in-frame clones and leaves some out. Clonal size and the V and J genes are those of that table, whereas D and trimming came from the DNA. This repertoire shows tens of thousands of clones, around 85% found once; its top ten account for just under 10%. The data were taken from a study of blood T cell repertoires in COVID-19. Study at large: Some COVID-19 samples were acute and others convalescent; all came from the United States, Italy and Spain. PBMCs, B-cell-depleted T cells, or T cells provided the cDNA or gDNA that made up the material.

V shed 5 bases, J shed 2 bases, and the junction held 3 bases outside the gene matches. This CDR3 comprises 14 residues. Germline V gene data show CDR1 as MNHEY and CDR2 as SVGAGI. The sequenced sample was peripheral blood. V usage is TRBV6-5 and J usage is TRBJ1-2, with 9 nucleotides matching TRBD1. The clonotype originates from a woman aged 50 to 60 with acute or convalescent COVID-19. The CDR3 reads CASSRGTGNYGYTF. CDR3 DNA sequence: TGTGCCAGCAGTCGAGGGACAGGGAACTATGGCTACACCTTC.